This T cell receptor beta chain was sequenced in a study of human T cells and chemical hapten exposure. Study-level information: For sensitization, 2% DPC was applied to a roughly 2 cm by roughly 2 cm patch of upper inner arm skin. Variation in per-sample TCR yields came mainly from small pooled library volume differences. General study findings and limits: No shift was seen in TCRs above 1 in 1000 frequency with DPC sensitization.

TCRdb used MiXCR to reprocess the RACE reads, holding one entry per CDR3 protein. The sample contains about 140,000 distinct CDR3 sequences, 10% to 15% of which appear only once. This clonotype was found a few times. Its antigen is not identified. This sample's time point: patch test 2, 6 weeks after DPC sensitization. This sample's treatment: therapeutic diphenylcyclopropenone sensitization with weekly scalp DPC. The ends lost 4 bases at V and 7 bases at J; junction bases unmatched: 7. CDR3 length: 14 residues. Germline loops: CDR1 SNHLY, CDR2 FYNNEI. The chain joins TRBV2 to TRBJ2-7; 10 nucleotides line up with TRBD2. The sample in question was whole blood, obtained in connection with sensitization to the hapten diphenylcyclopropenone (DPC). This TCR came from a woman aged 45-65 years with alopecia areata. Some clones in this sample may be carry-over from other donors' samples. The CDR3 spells CASSGSSGSREQYF. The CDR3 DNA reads TGTGCCAGCAGTGGCTCTAGCGGGAGTCGGGAGCAGTACTTC. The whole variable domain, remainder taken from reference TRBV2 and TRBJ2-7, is EPEVTQTPSHQVTQMGQEVILRCVPISNHLYFYWYRQILGQKVEFLVSFYNNEISEKSEIFDDQFSVERPDGSNFTLKIRSTKLEDSAMYFCASSGSSGSREQYFGPGTRLTVT.